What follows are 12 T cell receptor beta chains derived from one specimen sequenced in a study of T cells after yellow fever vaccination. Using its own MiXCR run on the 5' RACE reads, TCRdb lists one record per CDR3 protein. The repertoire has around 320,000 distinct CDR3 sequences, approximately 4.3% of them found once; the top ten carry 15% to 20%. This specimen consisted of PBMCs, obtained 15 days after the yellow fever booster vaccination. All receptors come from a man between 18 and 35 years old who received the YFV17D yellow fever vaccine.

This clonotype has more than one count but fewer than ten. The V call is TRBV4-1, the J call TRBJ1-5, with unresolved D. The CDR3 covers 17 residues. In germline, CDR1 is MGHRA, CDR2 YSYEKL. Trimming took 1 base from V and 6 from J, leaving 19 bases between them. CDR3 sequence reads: CASSQALAAGAAQPQHF. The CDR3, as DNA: TGCGCCAGCAGCCAAGCCCTTGCTGCTGGTGCCGCTCAGCCCCAGCATTTT.

DNA for the CDR3: TGTGCCAGCAGCTTAGGGACAGGAAATCCTGAGCAGTTCTTC. Its protein is CASSLGTGNPEQFF. This chain links TRBV7-3 with TRBJ2-1; 8 nucleotides match TRBD1. V shed 2 bases, J shed 9 bases, and the junction held 6 bases outside the gene matches. This CDR3 is 14 amino acids long. Germline V gene data show CDR1 as SGHTA and CDR2 as FQGTGA.

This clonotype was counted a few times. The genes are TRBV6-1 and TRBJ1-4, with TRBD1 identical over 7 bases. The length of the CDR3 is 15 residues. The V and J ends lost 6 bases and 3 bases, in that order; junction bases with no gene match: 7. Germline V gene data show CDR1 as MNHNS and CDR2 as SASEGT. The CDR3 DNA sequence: TGTGCCAGCAGACCAGCGCAGGGGGCTAATGAAAAACTGTTTTTT. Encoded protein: CASRPAQGANEKLFF.

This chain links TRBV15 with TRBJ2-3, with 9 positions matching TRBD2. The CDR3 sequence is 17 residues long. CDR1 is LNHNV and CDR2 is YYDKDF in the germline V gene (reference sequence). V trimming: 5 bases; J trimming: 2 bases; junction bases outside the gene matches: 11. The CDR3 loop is CATSVPYGGGVTDTQYF. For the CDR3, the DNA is TGTGCCACCAGCGTACCCTACGGCGGGGGGGTCACAGATACGCAGTATTTT.

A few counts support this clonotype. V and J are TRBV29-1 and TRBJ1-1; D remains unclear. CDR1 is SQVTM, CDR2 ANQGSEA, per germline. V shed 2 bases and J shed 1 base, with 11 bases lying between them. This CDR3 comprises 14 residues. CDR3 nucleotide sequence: TGCAGCGTTGAACCACAGATACCGAACACTGAAGCTTTCTTT. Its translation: CSVEPQIPNTEAFF. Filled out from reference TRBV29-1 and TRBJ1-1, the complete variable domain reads SAVISQKPSRDICQRGTSLTIQCQVDSQVTMMFWYRQQPGQSLTLIATANQGSEATYESGFVIDKFPISRPNLTFSTLTVSNMSPEDSSIYLCSVEPQIPNTEAFFGQGTRLTVV.

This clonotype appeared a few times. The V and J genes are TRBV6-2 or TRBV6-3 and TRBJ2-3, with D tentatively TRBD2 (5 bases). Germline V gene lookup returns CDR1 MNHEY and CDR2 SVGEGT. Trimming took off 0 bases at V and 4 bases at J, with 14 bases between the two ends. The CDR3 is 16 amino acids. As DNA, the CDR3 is TGTGCCAGCAGTTACTCACCGGGGTTCTCGGCAGATACGCAGTATTTT. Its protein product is CASSYSPGFSADTQYF.

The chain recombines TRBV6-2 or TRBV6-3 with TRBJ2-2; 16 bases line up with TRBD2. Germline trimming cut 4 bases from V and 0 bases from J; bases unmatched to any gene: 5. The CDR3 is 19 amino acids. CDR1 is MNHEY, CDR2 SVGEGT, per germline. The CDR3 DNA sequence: TGTGCCAGCAGTTTCCCAGGGACTAGCGGGGGGGCGAACACCGGGGAGCTGTTTTTT. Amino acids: CASSFPGTSGGANTGELFF.

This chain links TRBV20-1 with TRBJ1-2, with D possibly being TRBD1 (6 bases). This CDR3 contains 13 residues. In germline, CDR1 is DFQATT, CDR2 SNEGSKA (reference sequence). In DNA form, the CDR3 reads TGCAGCGGTTGGGGGGCTATGAACTATGGCTACACCTTC. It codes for CSGWGAMNYGYTF.

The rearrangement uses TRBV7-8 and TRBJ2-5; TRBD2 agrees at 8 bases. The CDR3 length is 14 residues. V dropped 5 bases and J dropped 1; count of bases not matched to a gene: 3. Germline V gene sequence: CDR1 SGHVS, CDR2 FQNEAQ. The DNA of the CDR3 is TGTGCCAGCAGCACCGGACTAGCCCAAGAGACCCAGTACTTC. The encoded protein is CASSTGLAQETQYF.

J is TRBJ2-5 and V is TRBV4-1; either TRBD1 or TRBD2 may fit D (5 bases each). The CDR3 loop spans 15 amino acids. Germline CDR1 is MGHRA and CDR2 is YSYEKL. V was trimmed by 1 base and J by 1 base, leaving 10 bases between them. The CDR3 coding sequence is TGCGCCAGCAGCCAAGCCTGGGGGACCCAAGAGACCCAGTACTTC. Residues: CASSQAWGTQETQYF.

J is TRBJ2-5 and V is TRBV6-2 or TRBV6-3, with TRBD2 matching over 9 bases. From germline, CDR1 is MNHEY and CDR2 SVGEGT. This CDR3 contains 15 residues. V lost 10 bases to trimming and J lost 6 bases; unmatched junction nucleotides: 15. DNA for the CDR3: TGTGCCACCGGGCCTAGCGGGGATACCTTTAAGACCCAGTACTTC. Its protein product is CATGPSGDTFKTQYF.

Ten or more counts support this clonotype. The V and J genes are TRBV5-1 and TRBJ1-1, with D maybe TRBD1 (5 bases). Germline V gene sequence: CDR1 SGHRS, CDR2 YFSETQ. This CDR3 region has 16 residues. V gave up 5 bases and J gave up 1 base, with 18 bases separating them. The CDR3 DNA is TGCGCCAGCAGTCACCGGGGGGGACTAGGGAACACTGAAGCTTTCTTT. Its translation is CASSHRGGLGNTEAFF.